These T cell receptor beta chains were read from a single sample in a study of blood T cells in healthy people across ages. TCRdb re-derived calls from the 5' RACE reads in MiXCR, one entry per CDR3 protein. The sample consists of some 760,000 distinct CDR3 sequences, 25% of them appearing once. These sequences were also reported in another study, on T cells of mothers and their children.

Specimen: blood. Receptor source: a boy younger than 18 in good health. Each CDR3 is given without its conserved first and last residue. The D gene is left open where the match is weak.

D	V	J	CDR3
-	TRBV10-3	TRBJ2-7	AISETTSSYEQY
-	TRBV3-1	TRBJ2-7	ASSQDGVSEQY
TRBD2	TRBV28	TRBJ2-7	ASSPRTSGLSYEQY
-	TRBV21-1	TRBJ1-5	AIPRVQPQH
-	TRBV29-1	TRBJ2-1	SVDRGGGGYNEQF
-	TRBV20-1	TRBJ1-4	SARQIWEATNEKLF
-	TRBV5-4	TRBJ2-5	ASSSLGTQETQY
TRBD1	TRBV7-9	TRBJ1-5	ASSVGTGGVQPQH
-	TRBV12-3/TRBV12-4	-	ASSSPLEGEQF
-	TRBV20-1	TRBJ2-7	SASARWPNGEQY
TRBD1	TRBV7-2	TRBJ2-7	ASSSRVGTVSSYEQY
-	TRBV28	TRBJ1-2	ATHNRGNYGYT
TRBD1	TRBV5-1	TRBJ2-5	ASAYLRDSQETQY
-	TRBV20-1	TRBJ1-3	SARGEGLGNTIY
-	TRBV2	TRBJ2-7	ASSQQGPPYEQY
TRBD2	TRBV7-3	TRBJ2-5	ASSTPGLAGEGNERF
-	TRBV12-3/TRBV12-4	TRBJ2-5	ASRGAEQETQY
-	TRBV3-1	-	ASSQGTIAEETQY
-	TRBV2	TRBJ1-1	ASSVGQRGGGAF
-	TRBV6-1	TRBJ1-3	ASISESGNTIY
TRBD1	TRBV5-1	TRBJ2-2	ASSPTGGPLNTGELF
-	TRBV21-1	TRBJ2-5	ASSKEKEAETQY
-	TRBV5-1	TRBJ1-2	ASSPHDPEGYT
-	TRBV7-2	TRBJ2-5	ASSLKGGERGYQETQY
-	TRBV10-1	TRBJ2-1	ASSESSGSYNEQF
TRBD2	TRBV18	TRBJ2-3	ASSPIVAGASTDTQY
-	TRBV29-1	TRBJ2-5	SVVRPTGTGSWAQY
-	TRBV12-3/TRBV12-4	TRBJ1-2	ASSSSVLSGIQANYGYT
TRBD2	TRBV7-2	TRBJ2-7	ASSLVPGRDYEQY
-	TRBV6-4	TRBJ1-1	ATLGLVGSTEAF
TRBD1	TRBV11-2	TRBJ2-4	ASSLAGQGGNIQY
TRBD2	TRBV7-9	TRBJ2-3	ASSFAGVGADTQY